Listed here are 18 T cell receptor beta chains from one sample, sequenced in a study of cytomegalovirus exposure and HLA in healthy donors. This PCR relied on a set of 60 Vbeta primers and 13 Jbeta primers. Clones were sequenced by immunoSEQ multiplex PCR, and TCRdb holds only the in-frame ones, with some missing. The sample holds approximately 93,000 clones, about 80% seen once. The sequencing input was PBMCs. These receptors all stem from a male donor in good health and CMV-seropositive.

This chain uses TRBV5-1 with TRBJ2-2; 12 bases agree with TRBD2. CDR1 is SGHRS, CDR2 YFSETQ, per germline. After removal of 4 bases from V and 2 bases from J, the junction contained 9 bases not matched to a gene. There are 18 residues in the CDR3. CDR3 coding DNA: TGCGCCAGCAGCCCCGGGACTAGCGGGCCCTTTAACACCGGGGAGCTGTTTTTT. It translates to CASSPGTSGPFNTGELFF.

V is TRBV7-3 and J is TRBJ2-1; D might be TRBD1 (6 bases). Germline V gene data show CDR1 as SGHTA and CDR2 as FQGTGA. The CDR3 runs to 14 residues. Trimming cost V 2 bases and J 10 bases, with 15 bases left between them. The CDR3 nucleotides are TGTGCCAGCAGCTTATCTCAGGGGCTTCGGGAGCAGTTCTTC. Protein: CASSLSQGLREQFF.

The chain carries TRBV5-4 and TRBJ2-6, with 8 positions matching TRBD2. From germline, CDR1 is SGHNT and CDR2 YYREEE (reference sequence). V was clipped by 2 bases and J by 3 bases; unmatched bases: 4. The CDR3 has 16 residues. The CDR3 sequence: CASSFGGGFGANVLTF. In nucleotides, the CDR3 is TGTGCCAGCAGCTTCGGCGGGGGGTTTGGGGCCAACGTCCTGACTTTC. The variable domain in full, with the rest retrieved from reference TRBV5-4 and TRBJ2-6, is ETGVTQSPTHLIKTRGQQVTLRCSSQSGHNTVSWYQQALGQGPQFIFQYYREEENGRGNFPPRFSGLQFPNYSSELNVNALELDDSALYLCASSFGGGFGANVLTFGAGSRLTVL.

The chain is built from TRBV15 and TRBJ1-2; 9 bases line up with TRBD1. The V gene end was trimmed by 0 bases and the J gene end by 3 bases; junction bases not matched to a gene: 5. CDR1 and CDR2 from the germline V gene are LNHNV and YYDKDF (reference sequence). The CDR3 totals 16 residues. CDR3 bases: TGTGCCACCAGCAGAGATCTTACAGGGGGCCACTATGGCTACACCTTC. Protein sequence: CATSRDLTGGHYGYTF.

The CDR3, as DNA: TGTGCCAGCCGGTTGGACTCCTCTACCTATGGCTACACCTTC. Its translation: CASRLDSSTYGYTF. The chain recombines TRBV2 with TRBJ1-2; D remains unclear. The CDR3 length is 14 residues. Germline V gives CDR1 SNHLY, CDR2 FYNNEI. Trimming removed 8 bases from V and 4 bases from J, with 17 bases in between.

The chain couples TRBV9 to TRBJ2-7, with 7 bases lining up with TRBD1. V shed 0 bases and J 4 bases; nucleotides not matched to a gene: 4. The germline gives CDR1 SGDLS, CDR2 YYNGEE. This CDR3 spans 14 amino acids. The CDR3 DNA reads as TGTGCCAGCAGCGTAGGACAGGGCAGGTACGAGCAGTACTTC. This codes for CASSVGQGRYEQYF.

The rearrangement joins TRBV9 to TRBJ1-4, with unresolved D. Germline lookup yields CDR1 SGDLS and CDR2 YYNGEE. Trimming took off 3 bases at V and 4 bases at J, with 13 bases between the two ends. This CDR3 is 15 amino acids long. CDR3 in DNA: TGTGCCAGCAGCGCCCAGGACTCATATAATGAAAAACTGTTTTTT. The encoded protein is CASSAQDSYNEKLFF.

The chain recombines TRBV11-2 with TRBJ2-7; D remains unclear. The CDR3 runs to 14 residues. Trimming took off 1 base at V and 3 bases at J, with 10 bases between the two ends. The germline V gene has CDR1 SGHAT and CDR2 FQNNGV. As DNA, the CDR3 is TGTGCCAGCAGCTTAGTGGTCAGTAACTACGAGCAGTACTTC. This translates into CASSLVVSNYEQYF.

The chain recombines TRBV4-3 with TRBJ2-3; possible D gene TRBD2, 5 bases. This CDR3 comprises 14 residues. Germline V CDR1 and CDR2: LGHNA, YSLEER. The germline V and J ends were trimmed by 0 bases and 2 bases, with 6 bases remaining between them. The CDR3 DNA sequence: TGCGCCAGCAGCCAAGAGGACTCCACAGATACGCAGTATTTT. Its translation: CASSQEDSTDTQYF.

CDR3 region: CASSGLPGQGTDTQYF. CDR3 nucleotides: TGCGCCAGCAGTGGTCTACCGGGACAGGGCACAGATACGCAGTATTTT. The chain links TRBV10-1 to TRBJ2-3, with 8 bases fitting TRBD1. V was pared by 4 bases and J by 1 base, with 7 bases of the junction left unmatched. The CDR3 runs 16 residues. Germline assignment: CDR1 WNHNN and CDR2 SYGVQD (reference sequence).

The CDR3, as DNA: TGCGCCAGCAGCCAAGGCGCGGTGAGCAATCAGCCCCAGCATTTT. Its translation: CASSQGAVSNQPQHF. V gene TRBV4-1 combines with J gene TRBJ1-5; no reliable D call. CDR1 and CDR2 (germline): MGHRA, YSYEKL. The CDR3 consists of 15 residues. The V gene lost 1 base and the J gene lost 1 base, with 8 bases spanning the gap.

V gene TRBV6-5 combines with J gene TRBJ1-3, with TRBD1 identical over 7 bases. The CDR3 spans 13 residues. V shed 7 bases and J 4 bases; nucleotides not matched to a gene: 4. The germline V gene encodes CDR1 MNHEY and CDR2 SVGAGI. The CDR3 DNA sequence: TGTGCCAGCACCCCGGGACAGGGAAACACCATATATTTT. It encodes CASTPGQGNTIYF.

The chain carries TRBV9 and TRBJ2-1, with TRBD2 matching over 9 bases. CDR1 and CDR2 from the germline V gene are SGDLS and YYNGEE. The CDR3 consists of 15 residues. Trimming cost V 3 bases and J 7 bases; bases outside gene matches: 8. CDR3 sequence: CASSEGGGAGNEQFF. In DNA form, the CDR3 reads TGTGCCAGCAGCGAGGGCGGGGGGGCCGGTAATGAGCAGTTCTTC.

The chain couples TRBV4-2 to TRBJ2-3; tentatively, D is TRBD2 (6 bases). Germline values: CDR1 LGHNA, CDR2 YNFKEQ. This CDR3 is built from 14 residues. V was clipped by 4 bases and J by 2 bases, with 10 bases between them. CDR3 amino acids: CASSLGGDTDTQYF. DNA of the CDR3: TGTGCCAGCAGCCTGGGCGGGGACACAGATACGCAGTATTTT.

This clone showed up just once. V usage is TRBV15 and J usage is TRBJ2-1, with TRBD1 identical over 7 bases. The CDR3 has 15 amino acids. V shed 3 bases and J 2 bases; nucleotides not matched to a gene: 4. The germline gives CDR1 LNHNV, CDR2 YYDKDF (reference sequence). CDR3 DNA: TGTGCCACCAGCAGGGGGCAGGGGGCCTACAATGAGCAGTTCTTC. Encoded protein: CATSRGQGAYNEQFF.

This chain links TRBV30 with TRBJ2-3, with TRBD1 identical over 10 bases. From germline, CDR1 is GTSNPN and CDR2 SVGIG (reference sequence). The CDR3 has 14 amino acids. Germline trimming cut 7 bases from V and 5 bases from J; bases unmatched to any gene: 9. CDR3 region: CASTSGQGEDTQYF. The CDR3 DNA reads as TGTGCCTCGACCTCCGGACAGGGGGAAGATACGCAGTATTTT.

This clone was seen just once. This chain's CDR3 is CASRQGDNSPLHF. The CDR3 bases are TGTGCCAGCAGACAGGGGGATAATTCACCCCTCCACTTT. This chain joins TRBV6-5 and TRBJ1-6; 8 nucleotides agree with TRBD1. The length of the CDR3 is 13 residues. Trimming cost V 6 bases and J 5 bases; bases outside gene matches: 0. Germline V gene sequence: CDR1 MNHEY, CDR2 SVGAGI.

This CDR3 reads CASSLDSQRSSYEQYF. The CDR3 DNA reads as TGTGCCAGCAGCTTAGATTCACAACGCAGCTCCTACGAGCAGTACTTC. The chain combines TRBV7-3 with TRBJ2-7; D call uncertain. Germline loops: CDR1 SGHTA, CDR2 FQGTGA. The V end lost 2 bases, the J end lost 0 bases, and 14 bases lay between the germline ends. CDR3 size: 16 residues. The complete variable domain, with remaining parts taken from reference TRBV7-3 and TRBJ2-7, reads GAGVSQTPSNKVTEKGKYVELRCDPISGHTALYWYRQSLGQGPEFLIYFQGTGAADDSGLPNDRFFAVRPEGSVSTLKIQRTERGDSAVYLCASSLDSQRSSYEQYFGPGTRLTVT.